This T cell receptor beta chain emerged from a study of blood T cell repertoires in COVID-19. This CDR3 has 15 amino acids. CDR1 and CDR2 from the germline V gene are MGHRA and YSYEKL. V dropped 3 bases and J dropped 8; count of bases not matched to a gene: 5. In the study's own analysis: It was from reference gene primer amplification that nucleated cell counts were estimated. Measured with immunoSEQ multiplex PCR; TCRdb has only the in-frame clones, and not every one. The DNA was the basis for D and trimming; V, J and clone size are from that table. The data hold 100,000 or so clones, with around nine tenths observed a single time.

Material for sequencing was peripheral blood. The chain links TRBV4-1 to TRBJ1-4; 11 bases are shared with TRBD1. This sequence was found in a woman aged 50 to 60 with COVID-19, enrolled during active disease. The CDR3 DNA reads as TGCGCCAGCAGCCATCCGGGACAGGGGGGCGAAAAACTGTTTTTT. This codes for CASSHPGQGGEKLFF.